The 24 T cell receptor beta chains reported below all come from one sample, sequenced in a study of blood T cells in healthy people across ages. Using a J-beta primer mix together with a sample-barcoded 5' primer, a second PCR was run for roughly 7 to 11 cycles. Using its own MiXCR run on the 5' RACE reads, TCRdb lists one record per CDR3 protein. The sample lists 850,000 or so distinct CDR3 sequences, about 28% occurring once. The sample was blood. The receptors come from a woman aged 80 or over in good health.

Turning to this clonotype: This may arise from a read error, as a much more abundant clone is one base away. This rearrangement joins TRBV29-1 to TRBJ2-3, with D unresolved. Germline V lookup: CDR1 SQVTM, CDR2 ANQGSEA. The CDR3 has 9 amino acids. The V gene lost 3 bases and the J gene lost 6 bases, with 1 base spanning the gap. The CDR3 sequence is CSVEDTQYF. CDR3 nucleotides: TGCAGCGTTGAGGATACGCAGTATTTT.

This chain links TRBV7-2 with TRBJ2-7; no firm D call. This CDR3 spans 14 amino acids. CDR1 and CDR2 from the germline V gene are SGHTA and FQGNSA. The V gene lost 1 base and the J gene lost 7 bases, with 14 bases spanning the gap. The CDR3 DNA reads TGTGCCAGCAGCTTAGAGGACCCGGAGTGGGAGCAGTACTTC. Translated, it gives CASSLEDPEWEQYF. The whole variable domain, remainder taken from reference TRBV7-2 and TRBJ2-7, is GAGVSQSPSNKVTEKGKDVELRCDPISGHTALYWYRQSLGQGLEFLIYFQGNSAPDKSGLPSDRFSAERTGGSVSTLTIQRTQQEDSAVYLCASSLEDPEWEQYFGPGTRLTVT.

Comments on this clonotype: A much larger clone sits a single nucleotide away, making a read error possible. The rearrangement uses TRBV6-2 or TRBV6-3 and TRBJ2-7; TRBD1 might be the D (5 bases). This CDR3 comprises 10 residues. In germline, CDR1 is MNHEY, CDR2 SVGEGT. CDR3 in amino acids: CVSRAYEQYF. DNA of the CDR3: TGTGTCAGCAGGGCCTACGAGCAGTACTTC.

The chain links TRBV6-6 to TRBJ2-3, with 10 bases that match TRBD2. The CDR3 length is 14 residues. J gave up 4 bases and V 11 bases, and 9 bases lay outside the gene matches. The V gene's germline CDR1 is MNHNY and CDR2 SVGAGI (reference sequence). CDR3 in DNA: TGTGCCGCGGATAGCGGGGGGCGGGCAGATACGCAGTATTTT. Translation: CAADSGGRADTQYF.

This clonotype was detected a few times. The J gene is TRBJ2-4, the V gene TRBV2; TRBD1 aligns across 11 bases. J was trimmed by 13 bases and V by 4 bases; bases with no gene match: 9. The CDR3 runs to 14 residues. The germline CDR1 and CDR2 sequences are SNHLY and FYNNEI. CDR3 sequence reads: CASSVPGQGEEQYF. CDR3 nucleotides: TGTGCCAGCAGTGTGCCGGGACAGGGGGAGGAGCAGTACTTC.

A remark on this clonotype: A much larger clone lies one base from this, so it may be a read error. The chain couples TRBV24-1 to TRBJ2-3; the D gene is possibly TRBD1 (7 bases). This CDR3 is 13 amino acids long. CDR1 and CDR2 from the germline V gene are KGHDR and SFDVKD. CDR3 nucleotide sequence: TGTACCACCCAGGGGGGTTTGACAGATACGCAGTATTTT. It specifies CTTQGGLTDTQYF.

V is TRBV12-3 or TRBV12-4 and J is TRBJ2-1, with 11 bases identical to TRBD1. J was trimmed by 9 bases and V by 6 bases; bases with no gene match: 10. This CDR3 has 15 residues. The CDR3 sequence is CASRAGTGGGSEQFF. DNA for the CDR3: TGTGCCAGCAGGGCCGGGACAGGGGGGGGAAGTGAGCAGTTCTTC.

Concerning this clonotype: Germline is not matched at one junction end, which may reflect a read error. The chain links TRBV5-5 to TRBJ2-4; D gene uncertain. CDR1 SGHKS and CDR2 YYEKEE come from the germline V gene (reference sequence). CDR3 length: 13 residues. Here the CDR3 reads CPSSSGGQNIQYF. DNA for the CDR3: TGTCCCAGCAGCTCCGGTGGTCAAAACATTCAGTACTTC.

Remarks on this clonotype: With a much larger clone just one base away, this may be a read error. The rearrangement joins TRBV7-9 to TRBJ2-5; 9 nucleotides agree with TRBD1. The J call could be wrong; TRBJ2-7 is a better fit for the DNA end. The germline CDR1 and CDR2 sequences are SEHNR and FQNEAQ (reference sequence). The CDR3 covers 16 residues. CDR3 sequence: CASSSTTGGLTYEQYF. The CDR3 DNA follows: TGTGCCAGCAGCTCAACAACAGGGGGCCTAACCTACGAGCAGTACTTC.

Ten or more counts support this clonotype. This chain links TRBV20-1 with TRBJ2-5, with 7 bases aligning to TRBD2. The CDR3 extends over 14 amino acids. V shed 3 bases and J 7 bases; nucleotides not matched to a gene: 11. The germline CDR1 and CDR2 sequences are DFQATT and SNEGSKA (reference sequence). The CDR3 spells CSARMPGRGVTQYF. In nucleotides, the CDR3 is TGCAGTGCTAGGATGCCAGGCCGGGGGGTGACCCAGTACTTC.

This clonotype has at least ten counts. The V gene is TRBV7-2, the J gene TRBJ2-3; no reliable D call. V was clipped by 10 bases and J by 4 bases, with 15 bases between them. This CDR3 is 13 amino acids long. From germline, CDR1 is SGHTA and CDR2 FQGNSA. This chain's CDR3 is CATSFARPDTQYF. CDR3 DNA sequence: TGTGCCACCTCCTTTGCCCGGCCAGATACGCAGTATTTT.

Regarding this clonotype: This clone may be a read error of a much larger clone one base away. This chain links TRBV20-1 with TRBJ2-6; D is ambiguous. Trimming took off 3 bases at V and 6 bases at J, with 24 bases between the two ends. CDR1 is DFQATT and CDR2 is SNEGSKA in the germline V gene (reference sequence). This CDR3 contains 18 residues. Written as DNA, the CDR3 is TGCAGTGCTAGGTTCCCCCCCCCAGACCCAAGCAAGGCCAACGTCCTGACTTTC. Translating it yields CSARFPPPDPSKANVLTF.

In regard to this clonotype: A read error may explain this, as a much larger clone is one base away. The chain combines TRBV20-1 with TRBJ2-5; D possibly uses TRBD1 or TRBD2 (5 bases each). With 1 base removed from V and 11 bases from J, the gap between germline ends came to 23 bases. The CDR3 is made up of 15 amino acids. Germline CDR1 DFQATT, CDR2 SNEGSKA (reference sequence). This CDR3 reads CSARVGTGYNNEQYF. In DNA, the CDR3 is TGCAGTGCTAGAGTTGGGACGGGCTACAACAATGAGCAGTACTTC.

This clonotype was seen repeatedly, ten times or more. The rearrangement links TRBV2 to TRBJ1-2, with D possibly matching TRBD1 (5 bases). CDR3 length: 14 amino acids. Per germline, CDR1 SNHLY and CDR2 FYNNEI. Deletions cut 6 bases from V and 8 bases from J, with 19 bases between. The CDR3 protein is CASSDSNYNRGYTF. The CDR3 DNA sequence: TGTGCCAGCAGCGACAGCAACTACAATCGGGGCTACACCTTC. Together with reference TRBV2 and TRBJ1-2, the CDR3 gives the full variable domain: EPEVTQTPSHQVTQMGQEVILRCVPISNHLYFYWYRQILGQKVEFLVSFYNNEISEKSEIFDDQFSVERPDGSNFTLKIRSTKLEDSAMYFCASSDSNYNRGYTFGSGTRLTVV.

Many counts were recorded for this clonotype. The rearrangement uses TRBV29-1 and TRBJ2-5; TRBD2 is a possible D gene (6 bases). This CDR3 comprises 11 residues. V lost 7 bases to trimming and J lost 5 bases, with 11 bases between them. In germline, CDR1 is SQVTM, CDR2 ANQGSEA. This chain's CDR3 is CSGGTLETQYF. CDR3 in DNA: TGCAGCGGCGGGACTCTCGAGACCCAGTACTTC.

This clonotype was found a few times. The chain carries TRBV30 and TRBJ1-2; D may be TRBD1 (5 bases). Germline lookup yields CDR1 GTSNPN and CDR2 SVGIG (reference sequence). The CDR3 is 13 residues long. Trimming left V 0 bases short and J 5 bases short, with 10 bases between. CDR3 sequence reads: CAWSVGTAYGYTF. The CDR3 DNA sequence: TGTGCCTGGAGTGTCGGGACGGCGTATGGCTACACCTTC.

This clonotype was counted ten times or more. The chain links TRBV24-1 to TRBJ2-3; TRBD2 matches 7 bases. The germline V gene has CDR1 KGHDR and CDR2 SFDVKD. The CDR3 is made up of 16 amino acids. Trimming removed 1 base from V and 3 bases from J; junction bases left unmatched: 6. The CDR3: CATSDFGRDYTDTQYF. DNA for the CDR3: TGTGCCACCAGTGATTTCGGTAGGGACTATACAGATACGCAGTATTTT.

The CDR3 reads CATRDRTRHETQYF. The CDR3 coding sequence is TGTGCCACCAGGGACAGGACGAGGCACGAGACCCAGTACTTC. V and J are TRBV24-1 and TRBJ2-5; 7 positions match TRBD1. With V trimmed by 7 bases and J by 5 bases, 9 bases remained unmatched. The V gene's germline CDR1 is KGHDR and CDR2 SFDVKD. The CDR3 loop spans 14 amino acids.

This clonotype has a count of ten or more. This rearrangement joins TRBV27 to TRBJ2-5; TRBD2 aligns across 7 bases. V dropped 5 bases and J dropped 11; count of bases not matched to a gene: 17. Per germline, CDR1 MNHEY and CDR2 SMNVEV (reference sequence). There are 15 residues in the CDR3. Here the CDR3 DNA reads TGTGCCAGCAGTCCACCGGGACTACCCAGTTTGGGGCAGTACTTC. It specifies CASSPPGLPSLGQYF.

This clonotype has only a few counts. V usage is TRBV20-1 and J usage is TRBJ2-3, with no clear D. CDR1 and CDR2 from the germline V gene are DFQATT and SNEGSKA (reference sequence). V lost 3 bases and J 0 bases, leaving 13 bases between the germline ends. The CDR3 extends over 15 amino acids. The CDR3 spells CSARDNSASTDTQYF. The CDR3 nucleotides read TGCAGTGCTAGGGATAACAGCGCCAGCACAGATACGCAGTATTTT.

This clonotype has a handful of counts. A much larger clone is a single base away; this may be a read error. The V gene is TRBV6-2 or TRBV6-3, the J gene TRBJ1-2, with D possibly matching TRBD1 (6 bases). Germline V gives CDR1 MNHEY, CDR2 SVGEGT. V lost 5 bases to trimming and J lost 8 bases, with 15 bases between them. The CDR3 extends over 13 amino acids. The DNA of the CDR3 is TGTGCCAGCAGTCGGCGCAGGGGAGGAGGCTACACCTTC. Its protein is CASSRRRGGGYTF.

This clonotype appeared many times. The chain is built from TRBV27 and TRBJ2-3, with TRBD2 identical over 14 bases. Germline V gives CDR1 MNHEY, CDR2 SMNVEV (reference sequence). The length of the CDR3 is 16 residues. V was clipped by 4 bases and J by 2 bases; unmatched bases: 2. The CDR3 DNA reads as TGTGCCAGCAGTTGGGGACTAGCGGGGGTCACAGATACGCAGTATTTT. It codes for CASSWGLAGVTDTQYF.

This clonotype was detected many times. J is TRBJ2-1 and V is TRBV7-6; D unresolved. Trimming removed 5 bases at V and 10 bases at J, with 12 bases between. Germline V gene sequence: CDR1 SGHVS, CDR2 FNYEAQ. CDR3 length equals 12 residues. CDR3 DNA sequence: TGTGCCAGCAGCGAAATATCCCGAGAGCAGTTCTTC. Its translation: CASSEISREQFF.

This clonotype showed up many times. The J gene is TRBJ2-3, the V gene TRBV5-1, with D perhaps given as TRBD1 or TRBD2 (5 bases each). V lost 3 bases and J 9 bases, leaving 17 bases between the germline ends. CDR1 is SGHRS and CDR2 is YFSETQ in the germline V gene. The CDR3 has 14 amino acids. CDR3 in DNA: TGCGCCAGCAGCTCCCCCGGGGACGGAGAGACGCAGTATTTT. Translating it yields CASSSPGDGETQYF.